The 14 T cell receptor beta chains presented below share a single source sample, sequenced in a study of blood T cells in healthy people across ages. With a J-beta primer mix and a sample-barcoded 5' primer, a second PCR ran about 7 to 11 cycles. One entry per CDR3 protein, called by TCRdb with MiXCR from the 5' RACE reads. The sample carries 550,000 to 750,000 distinct CDR3 sequences, roughly 21% recorded once. Source material: blood. These receptor sequences come from a man between 65 and 85 years old in good health.

The chain combines TRBV9 with TRBJ2-7; TRBD1 aligns across 10 bases. CDR3 length: 17 amino acids. Germline loops: CDR1 SGDLS, CDR2 YYNGEE. The J segment lost 1 base and the V segment lost 4 bases, leaving 11 bases of the junction unmatched. The CDR3 sequence is CASSPSPGTGVSYEQYF. The DNA of the CDR3 is TGTGCCAGCAGCCCCTCGCCTGGGACAGGGGTTTCCTACGAGCAGTACTTC.

This clonotype was detected only a few times. This sequence joins TRBV7-3 and TRBJ2-7; 10 bases map to TRBD2. CDR1 and CDR2 (germline): SGHTA, FQGTGA. The V segment lost 5 bases and the J segment 1 base; nucleotides outside the gene matches: 8. CDR3 length: 16 amino acids. CDR3 sequence: CASSPRRTSGSYEQYF. CDR3 nucleotides: TGTGCCAGCAGCCCCCGGAGGACTAGCGGATCCTACGAGCAGTACTTC.

This clonotype has just a few counts. This chain connects TRBV5-4 to TRBJ1-4; D remains unclear. V was cut by 4 bases and J by 0 bases, with 13 bases left in between. The CDR3 length is 16 residues. Germline-derived CDR1 and CDR2 are SGHNT and YYREEE (reference sequence). The CDR3 region is CASSNGGGTTNEKLFF. CDR3 in DNA: TGTGCCAGCAGCAATGGAGGTGGGACAACTAATGAAAAACTGTTTTTT.

This clonotype was recorded a few times. The rearrangement joins TRBV12-3 or TRBV12-4 to TRBJ2-7; 12 bases match TRBD2. With V trimmed by 3 bases and J by 2 bases, 14 bases remained unmatched. The CDR3 has 19 amino acids. CDR3 residues: CASSLGGYYRTSGTYEQYF. The DNA for the CDR3 is TGTGCCAGCAGTTTGGGGGGTTACTATCGGACTAGCGGGACCTACGAGCAGTACTTC.

This clonotype has only a few counts. The chain joins TRBV28 to TRBJ1-3; D uncertain. Germline V CDR1 and CDR2: MDHEN, SYDVKM. This CDR3 has 15 amino acids. V lost 7 bases and J lost 6, with 19 bases in between. This CDR3 reads CASTLRRVILNTIYF. In nucleotides, the CDR3 is TGTGCCAGCACTTTGCGACGGGTAATCCTAAACACCATATATTTT.

This clonotype was observed a few times. The chain couples TRBV12-3 or TRBV12-4 to TRBJ1-2; the D gene is possibly TRBD1 (5 bases). The CDR3 totals 14 residues. V lost 3 bases, J lost 2 bases, and 10 bases lay in between. The CDR3 protein is CASSFTQGNYGYTF. The CDR3 nucleotides read TGTGCCAGCAGTTTTACCCAGGGAAACTATGGCTACACCTTC.

This chain links TRBV14 with TRBJ2-5, with D unclear. V lost 4 bases, J lost 6 bases, and 12 bases lay in between. This CDR3 is built from 13 residues. Germline CDR1 reads SGHDN; CDR2 reads FVKESK. CDR3 sequence (DNA): TGTGCCAGCAGCCCCCAGAGGATGAAGACCCAGTACTTC. The encoded protein is CASSPQRMKTQYF.

In this sample, this clonotype turned up a few times. The chain combines TRBV6-5 with TRBJ1-2; 9 nucleotides agree with TRBD1. Germline CDR1 reads MNHEY; CDR2 reads SVGAGI. This CDR3 spans 13 amino acids. Losses at the gene ends were 6 bases for V and 5 bases for J; bases not matched to a gene: 4. The DNA of the CDR3 is TGTGCCAGCAGGGAACAGGGGGCTTATGGCTACACCTTC. Translating gives CASREQGAYGYTF.

This clonotype was observed many times. V is TRBV7-2 and J is TRBJ2-3; 10 bases are a match to TRBD2. The CDR3 is made up of 15 amino acids. V dropped 5 bases and J dropped 1; count of bases not matched to a gene: 3. The germline V gene has CDR1 SGHTA and CDR2 FQGNSA. The CDR3: CASSAGLAGTDTQYF. As DNA, the CDR3 is TGTGCCAGCAGCGCCGGACTAGCGGGCACAGATACGCAGTATTTT.

This sequence joins TRBV11-2 and TRBJ1-1; D might be TRBD1 (6 bases). This CDR3 region has 17 residues. Germline V gene data show CDR1 as SGHAT and CDR2 as FQNNGV. V was pared by 1 base and J by 2 bases, with 17 bases between. CDR3 amino acids: CASSLVYSQGPNTEAFF. Here the CDR3 DNA reads TGTGCCAGCAGCTTAGTCTACAGCCAGGGGCCTAACACTGAAGCTTTCTTT.

This clonotype was observed a handful of times. The rearrangement joins TRBV20-1 to TRBJ2-1; perhaps TRBD2 as D (5 bases). V lost 3 bases, J lost 6 bases, and 18 bases lay in between. Germline V gives CDR1 DFQATT, CDR2 SNEGSKA (reference sequence). This CDR3 comprises 15 residues. CDR3 DNA: TGCAGTGCTAGGCCACCGGGAATGGTGGTCAATGAGCAGTTCTTC. It specifies CSARPPGMVVNEQFF.

The rearrangement links TRBV4-3 to TRBJ2-5, with a possible D match to TRBD1 (6 bases). TRBJ2-1 explains the end of the DNA better; the J call may be wrong. Germline CDR1 and CDR2: LGHNA and YSLEER. The CDR3 is 15 residues long. DNA of the CDR3: TGCGCCAGCAGCCAAGCGGCAGGGGTCTACAATGAGCAGTTCTTC. It is translated as CASSQAAGVYNEQFF.

Ten or more counts support this clonotype. The germline gene is not matched at one end of the junction; a read error may be the cause. V usage is TRBV5-1 and J usage is TRBJ1-1; the D gene is possibly TRBD1 (5 bases). CDR3 length equals 13 residues. Germline V gene lookup returns CDR1 SGHRS and CDR2 YFSETQ. DNA for the CDR3: TGTGCCAGCTCATTGGACACGAACACTGAAGCTTTCTTT. As protein: CASSLDTNTEAFF.

This clonotype was seen a handful of times. This chain uses TRBV24-1 with TRBJ2-7; D possibly uses TRBD1 or TRBD2 (5 bases each). The CDR3 is 14 amino acids. Germline V gives CDR1 KGHDR, CDR2 SFDVKD. V was trimmed by 4 bases and J by 3 bases, leaving 12 bases between them. Here the CDR3 reads CATSDRDGFYEQYF. CDR3 coding DNA: TGTGCCACCAGTGACCGGGACGGCTTCTACGAGCAGTACTTC.